This is a list of T cell receptor beta chains from one sample in a study of T cells after yellow fever vaccination. A single record per CDR3 protein comes from TCRdb applying MiXCR to the 5' RACE reads. The table records some 300,000 distinct CDR3 sequences, 8.7% of them present only once. The specimen was CD4+ T cells sorted from PBMCs, collected 5 days after the yellow fever booster vaccination. Receptors originate from a man between 18 and 29 years old who received the YFV17D yellow fever vaccine. CDR3s include the opening cysteine and the closing phenylalanine or tryptophan. The order of the fields is CDR3 length, V gene, clone size, D gene, J gene, CDR3 protein, CDR3 DNA. The D gene is left open where the match is weak. The size of a clone is reported for some rows only, either as once, few or many, or as a class for expanded clones.

17,TRBV6-2/TRBV6-3,few,TRBD2,TRBJ2-4,CASSRSWGGGAKNIQYF,TGTGCCAGCAGCCGGTCGTGGGGCGGGGGAGCCAAAAACATTCAGTACTTC
15,TRBV18,many,.,TRBJ2-1,CASSLRGSRWDEQFF,TGTGCCAGCTCACTTCGGGGGAGCCGATGGGACGAGCAGTTCTTC
15,TRBV6-1,.,.,TRBJ1-5,CASSEMVAANQPQHF,TGTGCCAGCAGTGAAATGGTGGCAGCAAATCAGCCCCAGCATTTT
17,TRBV7-7,.,TRBD1,TRBJ2-5,CASSPIPDRGVGETQYF,TGTGCTAGCAGCCCCATCCCTGACAGGGGAGTTGGAGAGACCCAGTACTTC
15,TRBV7-9,.,TRBD1,TRBJ1-4,CASSLGTGGHEKLFF,TGTGCCAGCAGCTTAGGGACAGGGGGCCATGAAAAACTGTTTTTT
16,TRBV21-1,.,.,TRBJ2-1,CASSARLARGGDEQFF,TGTGCCAGCAGCGCTAGACTAGCTCGAGGTGGCGATGAGCAGTTCTTC
12,TRBV20-1,.,.,TRBJ2-3,CSAHAGTDTQYF,TGCAGTGCCCACGCGGGCACAGATACGCAGTATTTT
16,TRBV6-6,few,TRBD1,TRBJ1-2,CASSRGRDRVNYGYTF,TGTGCCAGCAGTAGGGGCCGGGACAGGGTTAACTATGGCTACACCTTC
15,TRBV27,.,TRBD2,TRBJ2-3,CASSSQRGGSDTQYF,TGTGCCAGCAGTTCTCAGCGGGGGGGGTCAGATACGCAGTATTTT
15,TRBV5-1,many,.,TRBJ2-5,CASSLGGAEGETQYF,TGCGCCAGCAGCTTAGGCGGGGCCGAGGGTGAGACCCAGTACTTC
16,TRBV20-1,few,TRBD2,TRBJ2-2,CSARKERGSNTGELFF,TGCAGTGCGAGGAAGGAGCGGGGTTCGAACACCGGGGAGCTGTTTTTT
15,TRBV6-2/TRBV6-3,.,.,TRBJ2-5,CASSYPPLRPTTQYF,TGTGCCAGCAGTTACCCCCCCTTGCGGCCTACGACCCAGTACTTC
17,TRBV5-1,.,.,TRBJ1-6,CASSLASASSYNSPLHF,TGCGCCAGCAGCTTGGCCTCAGCCAGCTCCTATAATTCACCCCTCCACTTT
16,TRBV18,.,.,TRBJ2-7,CASSPLSQGFLHEQYF,TGTGCCAGCTCACCACTTTCTCAGGGGTTCCTCCACGAGCAGTACTTC
12,TRBV6-2/TRBV6-3,.,.,TRBJ1-2,CASSSVDYGYTF,TGTGCCAGCAGTTCCGTAGACTATGGCTACACCTTC
15,TRBV14,few,.,TRBJ1-4,CASSPWTATNEKLFF,TGTGCCAGCAGCCCGTGGACAGCAACTAATGAAAAACTGTTTTTT
12,TRBV29-1,once,.,TRBJ1-4,CSGAWADEKLFF,TGCAGCGGCGCTTGGGCCGATGAAAAACTGTTTTTT
13,TRBV25-1,.,.,TRBJ2-5,CASSDRAVRTQYF,TGTGCCAGCAGTGACCGGGCCGTGCGGACCCAGTACTTC
13,TRBV18,many,.,TRBJ2-5,CASSPGSRETQYF,TGTGCCAGCTCACCAGGGTCCCGGGAGACCCAGTACTTC
16,TRBV7-2,many,TRBD2,TRBJ2-1,CASSLTSGVSYNEQFF,TGTGCCAGCAGCTTGACTAGCGGGGTCTCCTACAATGAGCAGTTCTTC
13,TRBV3-1,few,.,TRBJ1-2,CASSQGQGMSYTF,TGTGCCAGCAGCCAAGGCCAGGGTATGAGCTACACCTTC
14,TRBV28,few,.,TRBJ2-4,CASSLPRVGDIQYF,TGTGCCAGCAGTCTCCCCCGGGTTGGCGACATTCAGTACTTC
15,TRBV9,.,.,TRBJ1-1,CASSVGVVSDTEAFF,TGTGCCAGCAGCGTAGGGGTAGTGAGCGACACTGAAGCTTTCTTT